This TCR beta chain was profiled in a study of T cells in tuberculosis. On the study more broadly: T cells were selected with CD1B tetramers loaded with glucose monomycolate. General observations from the study: Smaller distances to GMM-specific TCRs suggested their expansion in active tuberculosis.

The time point: new active TB diagnosis, blood taken before or within 7 days of starting treatment. Each clinical donor contributed on average approximately 100,000 T cells from unsorted cryopreserved PBMC. Profiled with immunoSEQ multiplex PCR; TCRdb holds only in-frame clones, not every one. Of tens of thousands of clones in the sample, around 85% were seen once. For this clone: Its antigen is currently unknown.

CDR3 length: 19 amino acids. CDR1 is LNHDA and CDR2 is SQIVND in the germline V gene (reference sequence). After removal of 2 bases from V and 7 bases from J, the junction contained 15 bases not matched to a gene. Sequences were derived from PBMCs, sampled at tuberculosis diagnosis. The rearrangement links TRBV19 to TRBJ2-2, with 11 bases that match TRBD2. This clonotype was obtained from an adult with tuberculosis. CDR3 nucleotides: TGTGCCAGTAGTATAATTGGCCGACGACTAGCGGGGCGAAGCGGGGAGCTGTTTTTT. Encoded protein: CASSIIGRRLAGRSGELFF.